This TCR beta chain was obtained from a study of blood T cell repertoires in COVID-19. The CDR3 has 13 residues. The germline V gene encodes CDR1 SGHVS and CDR2 FQNEAQ. Trimming left V 5 bases short and J 4 bases short, with 9 bases between. Libraries were prepared by immunoSEQ multiplex PCR; TCRdb keeps only in-frame clonotypes and omits some of them. The data contain 120,000 or so clones, around three quarters of them singletons. The sequence was obtained from a woman aged 60 to 75 with acute or convalescent COVID-19. What was sequenced was peripheral blood. The J gene is TRBJ2-1, the V gene TRBV7-8, with TRBD2 as a possible D gene (5 bases). CDR3 DNA: TGTGCCAGCAGCCCGGGGAGTTACAATGAGCAGTTCTTC. Translating it yields CASSPGSYNEQFF.